Each of the 29 T cell receptor beta chains below was sequenced from the same sample in a study of T cell responses to AZD1222 COVID-19 vaccine. TCRdb's table, derived via immunoSEQ multiplex PCR, lists solely in-frame clones and lacks some. The table includes 35,000 to 45,000 clones, over 70% detected once. Specimen: peripheral blood, collected on day 0 of AZD1222 vaccination. Receptor source: an adult in good health.

The rearrangement uses TRBV4-2 and TRBJ1-2; D uncertain. From germline, CDR1 is LGHNA and CDR2 YNFKEQ. V lost 0 bases and J 4 bases, leaving 9 bases between the germline ends. The CDR3 totals 14 residues. The CDR3 sequence: CASSQDLGIYGYTF. In DNA form, the CDR3 reads TGTGCCAGCAGCCAAGATCTAGGGATCTATGGCTACACCTTC.

The rearrangement uses TRBV29-1 and TRBJ1-2; TRBD1 might be the D (5 bases). This CDR3 contains 12 residues. Germline loops: CDR1 SQVTM, CDR2 ANQGSEA. Trimming cost V 3 bases and J 6 bases, with 11 bases left between them. The CDR3 DNA reads TGCAGCGTTGACAGGGAAGTGGATGGCTACACCTTC. Translated: CSVDREVDGYTF.

The chain links TRBV12-5 to TRBJ1-5, with D unclear. This CDR3 has 17 amino acids. CDR1 is LGHNT, CDR2 FRNRAP, per germline. The germline V and J ends were trimmed by 0 bases and 0 bases, with 12 bases remaining between them. The DNA of the CDR3 is TGTGCTAGTGGTTTGGTAGGAGTGCACCTTAGCAATCAGCCCCAGCATTTT. It specifies CASGLVGVHLSNQPQHF.

The chain joins TRBV28 to TRBJ1-1; 9 bases fit TRBD1. Germline-derived CDR1 and CDR2 are MDHEN and SYDVKM. CDR3 length: 14 amino acids. Trimming removed 6 bases from V and 5 bases from J; junction bases left unmatched: 7. In nucleotides, the CDR3 is TGTGCCAGCAGCACAGGGGGCGCGGTAACTGAAGCTTTCTTT. Translated: CASSTGGAVTEAFF.

The CDR3 region is CASSLEGAGTDNSPLHF. The DNA for the CDR3 is TGTGCCAGCAGCTTAGAAGGGGCGGGGACAGATAATTCACCCCTCCACTTT. V usage is TRBV7-2 and J usage is TRBJ1-6, with 7 bases aligning to TRBD1. Trimming took 1 base from V and 5 from J; bases not matched to a gene: 8. This CDR3 is built from 17 residues. CDR1 is SGHTA, CDR2 FQGNSA, per germline.

The J gene is TRBJ1-5, the V gene TRBV6-5; the D gene is possibly TRBD1 (6 bases). The CDR3 consists of 14 residues. The V and J ends lost 10 bases and 4 bases respectively, with 17 bases between them. CDR1 is MNHEY, CDR2 SVGAGI, per germline. The CDR3: CATRREQGNQPQHF. CDR3 coding DNA: TGTGCCACCAGGAGGGAACAGGGTAATCAGCCCCAGCATTTT.

The genes are TRBV6-5 and TRBJ1-6; possible D gene TRBD1, 5 bases. CDR1 is MNHEY, CDR2 SVGAGI, per germline. CDR3 length equals 14 residues. V dropped 7 bases and J dropped 10 bases, with 17 bases sitting between them. The CDR3 coding sequence is TGTGCCAGCACCGACGAGGGGCTAGGGTCACCCCTCCACTTT. Encoded protein: CASTDEGLGSPLHF.

The J gene is TRBJ1-3, the V gene TRBV11-3, with 9 bases lining up with TRBD1. The CDR3 loop spans 16 amino acids. V shed 5 bases, J shed 0 bases, and the junction held 5 bases outside the gene matches. Per germline, CDR1 SGHNT and CDR2 YENEEA. CDR3 protein: CASSQTGGNSGNTIYF. The CDR3 region has the DNA TGTGCCAGCAGCCAGACAGGGGGGAACTCTGGAAACACCATATATTTT.

The CDR3 spells CASSVAQGFGNTIYF. DNA of the CDR3: TGCGCCAGCAGCGTAGCACAGGGTTTTGGAAACACCATATATTTT. The chain is built from TRBV5-1 and TRBJ1-3, with D tentatively TRBD1 (6 bases). The CDR3 extends over 15 amino acids. Looked up from germline, CDR1 is SGHRS and CDR2 is YFSETQ. Deletions cut 4 bases from V and 3 bases from J, with 14 bases between.

The chain uses TRBV3-1 (or the pseudogene TRBV3-2) and TRBJ2-1; either TRBD1 or TRBD2 may fit D (5 bases each). In germline, CDR1 is LGHDT, CDR2 YNNKEL (reference sequence). V was trimmed by 0 bases and J by 4 bases, leaving 10 bases between them. CDR3 length: 15 amino acids. The CDR3 reads CASSQETGPYNEQFF. The CDR3, as DNA: TGTGCCAGCAGCCAAGAAACGGGGCCGTACAATGAGCAGTTCTTC.

This chain joins TRBV4-3 and TRBJ1-2; no clear D gene. CDR3 length equals 17 residues. Germline lookup yields CDR1 LGHNA and CDR2 YSLEER. The V end was cut by 0 bases, the J end by 2 bases, with 16 bases between. The CDR3 loop reads CASSQDRLRERNYGYTF. CDR3 bases: TGCGCCAGCAGCCAAGATCGGTTAAGGGAGCGGAACTATGGCTACACCTTC.

This clone has a single count. The chain recombines TRBV7-8 with TRBJ1-2; tentative D call: TRBD1 (6 bases). Per the germline V gene, CDR1 is SGHVS and CDR2 is FQNEAQ. The CDR3 has 15 amino acids. V was cut by 0 bases and J by 7 bases, with 15 bases left in between. The CDR3 DNA sequence: TGTGCCAGCAGCTTAGCCGGCAACAGGGAGGGTGGCTACACCTTC. Translated: CASSLAGNREGGYTF.

This clone was seen just once. The chain has TRBV10-2 and TRBJ1-1; tentatively, D is TRBD1 (5 bases). Trimming removed 8 bases from V and 0 bases from J, with 10 bases in between. The CDR3 loop spans 13 amino acids. From germline, CDR1 is WSHSY and CDR2 SAAADI. CDR3 nucleotide sequence: TGCGCCAGCCAAACACAGGTGAACACTGAAGCTTTCTTT. This codes for CASQTQVNTEAFF.

The chain has TRBV19 and TRBJ1-5, with D perhaps matching TRBD1 (5 bases). The V gene's germline CDR1 is LNHDA and CDR2 SQIVND (reference sequence). The CDR3 loop spans 14 amino acids. V was clipped by 6 bases and J by 2 bases, with 11 bases between them. The CDR3 protein is CASRVQGGNQPQHF. The DNA for the CDR3 is TGTGCCAGTAGGGTCCAGGGAGGCAATCAGCCCCAGCATTTT. Looking up the rest from reference TRBV19 and TRBJ1-5 gives the full variable domain: DGGITQSPKYLFRKEGQNVTLSCEQNLNHDAMYWYRQDPGQGLRLIYYSQIVNDFQKGDIAEGYSVSREKKESFPLTVTSAQKNPTAFYLCASRVQGGNQPQHFGDGTRLSIL.

This clone was seen a handful of times. The chain uses TRBV5-1 and TRBJ1-1; 7 bases are shared with TRBD1. V lost 2 bases to trimming and J lost 4 bases; unmatched junction nucleotides: 2. The CDR3 contains 13 residues. Germline lookup yields CDR1 SGHRS and CDR2 YFSETQ. The CDR3 sequence: CASSFQGGTEAFF. Here the CDR3 DNA reads TGCGCCAGCAGCTTTCAGGGGGGCACTGAAGCTTTCTTT.

The rearrangement links TRBV2 to TRBJ1-3, with TRBD1 as a possible D gene (5 bases). Per the germline V gene, CDR1 is SNHLY and CDR2 is FYNNEI. V was trimmed by 3 bases and J by 0 bases, leaving 9 bases between them. The CDR3 contains 15 residues. The CDR3 DNA sequence: TGTGCCAGCAGTGAGGTGAGGGGCTCTGGAAACACCATATATTTT. Translated: CASSEVRGSGNTIYF.

This chain joins TRBV29-1 and TRBJ1-1; D remains unclear. Germline CDR1 reads SQVTM; CDR2 reads ANQGSEA. V was cut by 0 bases and J by 3 bases, with 8 bases left in between. The CDR3 extends over 13 amino acids. The CDR3 DNA follows: TGCAGCGTTGAAGATCTAGAGCACACTGAAGCTTTCTTT. This sequence encodes CSVEDLEHTEAFF.

The CDR3: CASSYSRRGNTEAFF. The DNA of the CDR3 is TGTGCCAGCAGTTACAGCCGACGGGGGAACACTGAAGCTTTCTTT. This chain uses TRBV6-5 with TRBJ1-1; D is unclear. The CDR3 has 15 amino acids. Between the trimmed V and J ends, which lost 2 bases and 1 base, there was a span of 11 bases. Germline CDR1 and CDR2: MNHEY and SVGAGI.

The chain uses TRBV7-2 and TRBJ1-1; a possible D gene is TRBD1 (6 bases). Germline V gene sequence: CDR1 SGHTA, CDR2 FQGNSA. This CDR3 has 13 residues. Trimming stripped 5 bases from V and 10 bases from J, with 17 bases between. As DNA, the CDR3 is TGTGCCAGCAGCGCCGGGACAAGACATGCAGCTTTCTTT. Amino acid sequence: CASSAGTRHAAFF.

The chain is built from TRBV7-9 and TRBJ2-2; possible D gene TRBD2, 5 bases. The length of the CDR3 is 14 residues. V was trimmed by 2 bases and J by 6 bases, leaving 10 bases between them. Per the germline V gene, CDR1 is SEHNR and CDR2 is FQNEAQ (reference sequence). The CDR3 sequence is CASSLIGGAGELFF. In DNA, the CDR3 is TGTGCCAGCAGCTTAATAGGAGGCGCCGGGGAGCTGTTTTTT.

The J gene is TRBJ2-2, the V gene TRBV27, with 8 nucleotides matching TRBD2. V was clipped by 6 bases and J by 5 bases; unmatched bases: 11. Germline CDR1 MNHEY, CDR2 SMNVEV (reference sequence). This CDR3 contains 16 residues. The CDR3 region has the DNA TGTGCCAGCAGCGGGGGGGCCTTAGCGGAGACCGGGGAGCTGTTTTTT. As protein: CASSGGALAETGELFF.

V gene TRBV11-2 combines with J gene TRBJ2-7; D gene unclear. The CDR3 loop spans 11 amino acids. V lost 5 bases and J 3 bases, leaving 5 bases between the germline ends. Germline CDR1 and CDR2: SGHAT and FQNNGV. The CDR3 loop is CASSAYYEQYF. In nucleotides, the CDR3 is TGTGCCAGCAGCGCGTACTACGAGCAGTACTTC. The complete variable domain, with remaining parts taken from reference TRBV11-2 and TRBJ2-7, reads EAGVAQSPRYKIIEKRQSVAFWCNPISGHATLYWYQQILGQGPKLLIQFQNNGVVDDSQLPKDRFSAERLKGVDSTLKIQPAKLEDSAVYLCASSAYYEQYFGPGTRLTVT.

The genes are TRBV3-1 (or the pseudogene TRBV3-2) and TRBJ1-4, with D possibly matching TRBD1 (5 bases). Trimming cost V 3 bases and J 10 bases, with 6 bases left between them. The CDR3 length is 11 residues. In germline, CDR1 is LGHDT, CDR2 YNNKEL (reference sequence). CDR3 amino acids: CASSQGGKLFF. The CDR3 bases are TGTGCCAGCAGCCAGGGGGGAAAACTGTTTTTT.

The rearrangement uses TRBV18 and TRBJ2-1; 11 bases fit TRBD2. J lost 7 bases, V lost 3 bases, and 8 bases had no gene match. This CDR3 comprises 16 residues. Germline V gene sequence: CDR1 KGHSH, CDR2 LQKENI. The CDR3 DNA is TGTGCCAGCTCACCTAGCGGGGGGGCTTCGATGAATGAGCAGTTCTTC. Its protein is CASSPSGGASMNEQFF. Supplemented by reference TRBV18 and TRBJ2-1, the full variable domain reads NAGVMQNPRHLVRRRGQEARLRCSPMKGHSHVYWYRQLPEEGLKFMVYLQKENIIDESGMPKERFSAEFPKEGPSILRIQQVVRGDSAAYFCASSPSGGASMNEQFFGPGTRLTVL.

V usage is TRBV28 and J usage is TRBJ2-7, with D unresolved. V lost 4 bases and J 3 bases, leaving 4 bases between the germline ends. Germline V gene data show CDR1 as MDHEN and CDR2 as SYDVKM. The CDR3 covers 11 residues. CDR3 sequence reads: CASSSFYEQYF. The CDR3 DNA reads as TGTGCCAGCAGTTCATTCTACGAGCAGTACTTC.

The CDR3 DNA follows: TGTGCCTGCAGCCTGAGCTCTGGAAACACCATATATTTT. Translation: CACSLSSGNTIYF. J is TRBJ1-3 and V is TRBV30; no clear D gene. Germline CDR1 and CDR2: GTSNPN and SVGIG (reference sequence). The CDR3 is 13 amino acids. The germline V and J ends were trimmed by 6 bases and 0 bases, with 9 bases remaining between them.

V is TRBV14 and J is TRBJ2-4, with D unclear. The CDR3 consists of 13 residues. Germline V gives CDR1 SGHDN, CDR2 FVKESK. V shed 1 base and J shed 9 bases, with 10 bases lying between them. In DNA form, the CDR3 reads TGTGCCAGCAGCCAAGCTGGGTCAGGCATTCAGTACTTC. The encoded protein is CASSQAGSGIQYF.

This chain joins TRBV11-3 and TRBJ2-2; TRBD1 might be the D (6 bases). V was trimmed by 5 bases and J by 4 bases, leaving 17 bases between them. From germline, CDR1 is SGHNT and CDR2 YENEEA. This CDR3 has 16 amino acids. The CDR3: CASSLYGGPTTGELFF. The CDR3, as DNA: TGTGCCAGCAGCCTTTATGGGGGCCCCACCACCGGGGAGCTGTTTTTT.

J is TRBJ2-1 and V is TRBV3-1 (or the pseudogene TRBV3-2); D possibly corresponds to TRBD1 (6 bases). The CDR3 runs 15 residues. Germline CDR1 and CDR2: LGHDT and YNNKEL (reference sequence). V lost 4 bases and J lost 8, with 18 bases in between. CDR3 residues: CASSRQVAKGDEQFF. As DNA, the CDR3 is TGTGCCAGCAGCCGACAGGTAGCGAAGGGCGATGAGCAGTTCTTC.